The 28 T cell receptor beta chains reported below all come from one sample, sequenced in a study of control samples from healthy donors and cancer patients. This table comes from immunoSEQ multiplex PCR, and its TCRdb copy is limited to in-frame clones, with some not included. The table records 110,000 or so clones, 89% of them present only once. The sequenced material came from blood. The receptors shown here come from a man aged 50 to 60 in good health.

The chain joins TRBV5-1 to TRBJ1-1; tentatively, D is TRBD1 (5 bases). Trimming took 3 bases from V and 3 from J, leaving 12 bases between them. CDR1 is SGHRS and CDR2 is YFSETQ in the germline V gene. The CDR3 is 14 amino acids. The CDR3 spells CASSWGDRDTEAFF. The CDR3 nucleotides are TGCGCCAGCAGCTGGGGGGACCGAGACACTGAAGCTTTCTTT.

The chain recombines TRBV30 with TRBJ2-6; D ambiguous. Germline loops: CDR1 GTSNPN, CDR2 SVGIG (reference sequence). Deletions cut 8 bases from V and 0 bases from J, with 17 bases between. CDR3 length: 16 residues. In nucleotides, the CDR3 is TGTGCCCTATGTCCGAGCAGCTTCTCTGGGGCCAACGTCCTGACTTTC. Translating it yields CALCPSSFSGANVLTF. Filled out from reference TRBV30 and TRBJ2-6, the complete variable domain reads SQTIHQWPATLVQPVGSPLSLECTVEGTSNPNLYWYRQAAGRGLQLLFYSVGIGQISSEVPQNLSASRPQDRQFILSSKKLLLSDSGFYLCALCPSSFSGANVLTFGAGSRLTVL.

At least ten counts were recorded for this clone. The genes are TRBV21-1 and TRBJ2-7; the table's D call, TRBD2, was not checked against the DNA. TRBV21-1 is given as a pseudogene. This CDR3 is built from 15 residues. The CDR3 DNA follows: TGTGCCAGCAGCAAAGGGCTAGCGGGGACCTACGAGCAGTACTTC. Protein: CASSKGLAGTYEQYF.

This clone was picked up one time. The V gene is TRBV5-6, the J gene TRBJ1-3; D is unclear. Trimming stripped 1 base from V and 2 bases from J, with 7 bases between. Germline V gene sequence: CDR1 SGHDT, CDR2 YYEEEE. The CDR3 extends over 14 amino acids. As DNA, the CDR3 is TGTGCCAGCAGCTTGTGGGTCGCTGGAAACACCATATATTTT. This sequence encodes CASSLWVAGNTIYF.

This clone was picked up many times. V and J are TRBV10-1 and TRBJ1-2, with a tentative D call TRBD1 (5 bases). Trimming removed 2 bases at V and 2 bases at J, with 9 bases between. The CDR3 is made up of 14 amino acids. CDR1 WNHNN and CDR2 SYGVQD come from the germline V gene (reference sequence). The CDR3 region is CASSERGFNYGYTF. CDR3 sequence (DNA): TGCGCCAGCAGTGAGAGGGGTTTCAACTATGGCTACACCTTC.

The chain employs TRBV7-2 and TRBJ1-1, with TRBD1 as a possible D gene (6 bases). The germline V and J ends were trimmed by 6 bases and 4 bases, with 18 bases remaining between them. The CDR3 has 15 amino acids. Germline lookup yields CDR1 SGHTA and CDR2 FQGNSA. The CDR3 DNA follows: TGTGCCAGCAGATATAACAGGGAATCAGGCACTGAAGCTTTCTTT. Its translation: CASRYNRESGTEAFF.

This clone has only one observation. The chain has TRBV27 and TRBJ1-5; 7 nucleotides agree with TRBD1. This CDR3 is 17 amino acids long. J gave up 0 bases and V 5 bases, and 10 bases lay outside the gene matches. Germline CDR1 and CDR2: MNHEY and SMNVEV (reference sequence). CDR3 amino acids: CASSPSGTAYSNQPQHF. CDR3 DNA: TGTGCCAGCAGTCCCTCCGGGACAGCCTATAGCAATCAGCCCCAGCATTTT.

The rearrangement links TRBV5-1 to TRBJ2-1, with D unresolved. There are 12 residues in the CDR3. Trimming shortened V by 4 bases and J by 6 bases, and 8 bases separated the two germline ends. Germline CDR1 reads SGHRS; CDR2 reads YFSETQ. CDR3 sequence: CASSPWPNEQFF. The CDR3 nucleotides are TGCGCCAGCAGCCCTTGGCCCAATGAGCAGTTCTTC.

The chain links TRBV18 to TRBJ1-2, with 8 bases fitting TRBD1. In germline, CDR1 is KGHSH, CDR2 LQKENI. The CDR3 extends over 15 amino acids. V trimming: 2 bases; J trimming: 5 bases; junction bases outside the gene matches: 7. The CDR3 DNA reads as TGTGCCAGCTCACCATGGCAGGGGGCGCGTTATGGCTACACCTTC. Its protein product is CASSPWQGARYGYTF.

The chain couples TRBV4-3 to TRBJ2-3, with 7 bases aligning to TRBD2. J was trimmed by 3 bases and V by 0 bases; bases with no gene match: 6. This CDR3 has 16 amino acids. Germline lookup yields CDR1 LGHNA and CDR2 YSLEER. CDR3: CASSQDLAGETDTQYF. CDR3 in DNA: TGCGCCAGCAGCCAAGATTTGGCGGGGGAGACAGATACGCAGTATTTT.

The chain is built from TRBV5-1 and TRBJ2-5, with D hard to call. The V and J ends lost 4 bases and 5 bases respectively, with 15 bases between them. Germline values: CDR1 SGHRS, CDR2 YFSETQ. The CDR3 is 14 residues long. The CDR3 nucleotides are TGCGCCAGCAGCCAGACGCCGGGTAGGGAGACCCAGTACTTC. Protein product: CASSQTPGRETQYF.

The J gene is TRBJ2-2, the V gene TRBV10-3; 9 nucleotides line up with TRBD1. CDR1 and CDR2 (germline): ENHRY, SYGVKD. This CDR3 region has 16 residues. V shed 4 bases, J shed 3 bases, and the junction held 6 bases outside the gene matches. The CDR3 here is CAISVRTGDHTGELFF. DNA of the CDR3: TGTGCCATCAGTGTGAGGACAGGGGATCACACCGGGGAGCTGTTTTTT.

This chain links TRBV11-2 with TRBJ1-6, with a tentative D call TRBD1 (5 bases). CDR1 is SGHAT and CDR2 is FQNNGV in the germline V gene. Deletions cut 1 base from V and 10 bases from J, with 11 bases between. CDR3 length equals 14 residues. The CDR3 loop is CASSLGIGGSPLHF. CDR3 bases: TGTGCCAGCAGCTTAGGTATCGGGGGATCACCCCTCCACTTT.

The chain recombines TRBV21-1 with TRBJ1-5; the DNA was not compared with TRBD1, the D call given in the table. TRBV21-1 is classified as a pseudogene. CDR3 length: 18 amino acids. CDR3 region: CASSPLETGRYSNQPQHF. DNA of the CDR3: TGTGCCAGCAGCCCCCTGGAGACAGGGAGATATAGCAATCAGCCCCAGCATTTT.

The chain combines TRBV9 with TRBJ1-5; 8 bases line up with TRBD1. This CDR3 is built from 16 residues. J gave up 11 bases and V 0 bases, and 13 bases lay outside the gene matches. Germline CDR1 is SGDLS and CDR2 is YYNGEE. The CDR3 bases are TGTGCCAGCAGCGTAGGGTGGCAGGGGGCCTTGGGAGCCCAGCATTTT. Translated, it gives CASSVGWQGALGAQHF.

This chain uses TRBV5-5 with TRBJ1-1, with D tentatively TRBD1 (5 bases). The germline V and J ends were trimmed by 5 bases and 0 bases, with 14 bases remaining between them. The CDR3 spans 15 residues. Germline loops: CDR1 SGHKS, CDR2 YYEKEE (reference sequence). CDR3 bases: TGTGCCAGCAGATATGAGGGGCGGGTGAACACTGAAGCTTTCTTT. This encodes CASRYEGRVNTEAFF.

The chain employs TRBV19 and TRBJ1-1; TRBD1 is a possible D gene (5 bases). V lost 4 bases and J 0 bases, leaving 12 bases between the germline ends. The CDR3 has 15 residues. Germline values: CDR1 LNHDA, CDR2 SQIVND (reference sequence). Written as DNA, the CDR3 is TGTGCCAGTAGTACTTGGGGCAGGGTGAACACTGAAGCTTTCTTT. Translation gives CASSTWGRVNTEAFF. Variable domain in full (rest from reference TRBV19 and TRBJ1-1): DGGITQSPKYLFRKEGQNVTLSCEQNLNHDAMYWYRQDPGQGLRLIYYSQIVNDFQKGDIAEGYSVSREKKESFPLTVTSAQKNPTAFYLCASSTWGRVNTEAFFGQGTRLTVV.

The chain employs TRBV5-4 and TRBJ1-6; maybe TRBD1 (5 bases). The CDR3 length is 15 residues. CDR1 is SGHNT, CDR2 YYREEE, per germline (reference sequence). The V and J ends lost 0 bases and 9 bases respectively, with 13 bases between them. The CDR3 coding sequence is TGTGCCAGCAGCTTGGCGGCAGGGTGGCGTTCACCCCTCCACTTT. It codes for CASSLAAGWRSPLHF.

The J gene is TRBJ2-2, the V gene TRBV5-1, with no clear D. Trimming removed 4 bases at V and 1 base at J, with 11 bases between. The CDR3 sequence is 15 residues long. Germline-derived CDR1 and CDR2 are SGHRS and YFSETQ. This CDR3 is CASSPATRNTGELFF. CDR3 sequence (DNA): TGCGCCAGCAGCCCGGCCACAAGGAACACCGGGGAGCTGTTTTTT. The full variable domain, in which reference TRBV5-1 and TRBJ2-2 provide the parts outside the CDR3, is KAGVTQTPRYLIKTRGQQVTLSCSPISGHRSVSWYQQTPGQGLQFLFEYFSETQRNKGNFPGRFSGRQFSNSRSEMNVSTLELGDSALYLCASSPATRNTGELFFGEGSRLTVL.

The chain joins TRBV5-8 to TRBJ1-2; 11 bases fit TRBD1. The CDR3 runs to 14 residues. The V gene's germline CDR1 is SGHTS and CDR2 YDEGEE. J lost 8 bases, V lost 4 bases, and 7 bases had no gene match. The CDR3, as DNA: TGTGCCAGCAGCCCAGGGACAGGGGGATGGGGCTACACCTTC. Translation gives CASSPGTGGWGYTF.

J is TRBJ2-7 and V is TRBV14; D gene uncertain. V lost 3 bases to trimming and J lost 4 bases, with 13 bases between them. Looked up from germline, CDR1 is SGHDN and CDR2 is FVKESK. The CDR3 runs to 14 residues. DNA for the CDR3: TGTGCCAGCAGCCATATTATGGAACAGTACGAGCAGTACTTC. Its translation is CASSHIMEQYEQYF.

This clone has a handful of counts. V usage is TRBV3-1 (or the pseudogene TRBV3-2) and J usage is TRBJ1-4; no firm D call. Germline assignment: CDR1 LGHDT and CDR2 YNNKEL (reference sequence). The CDR3 sequence is 17 residues long. Trimming took 1 base from V and 4 from J, leaving 16 bases between them. The CDR3 region is CASSQGPGNRFNEKLFF. The CDR3 bases are TGTGCCAGCAGCCAAGGGCCGGGGAACCGATTTAATGAAAAACTGTTTTTT.

The rearrangement joins TRBV11-2 to TRBJ2-7, with D uncertain. V was pared by 4 bases and J by 1 base, with 11 bases between. CDR3 length equals 14 residues. Germline assignment: CDR1 SGHAT and CDR2 FQNNGV. CDR3 loop: CASSSDSISYEQYF. The DNA of the CDR3 is TGTGCCAGCAGCTCCGACTCGATATCCTACGAGCAGTACTTC.

The chain recombines TRBV18 with TRBJ2-3; 9 nucleotides match TRBD1. The CDR3 contains 19 residues. Germline V CDR1 and CDR2: KGHSH, LQKENI. The V segment lost 1 base and the J segment 0 bases; nucleotides outside the gene matches: 11. The CDR3 loop is CASSPQIGTGMGSTDTQYF. Written as DNA, the CDR3 is TGTGCCAGCTCACCACAGATCGGGACAGGGATGGGTAGCACAGATACGCAGTATTTT.

This chain connects TRBV5-6 to TRBJ1-1; unclear D gene. CDR1 is SGHDT and CDR2 is YYEEEE in the germline V gene. Deletions cut 6 bases from V and 5 bases from J, with 8 bases between. This CDR3 is built from 11 residues. The chain's CDR3 is CASKITTEAFF. CDR3 coding DNA: TGTGCCAGCAAAATAACTACTGAAGCTTTCTTT.

The chain recombines TRBV5-1 with TRBJ2-5; the match to TRBD2 covers 10 bases. Germline CDR1 SGHRS, CDR2 YFSETQ. V dropped 3 bases and J dropped 2; count of bases not matched to a gene: 7. The CDR3 has 16 residues. Here the CDR3 DNA reads TGCGCCAGCAGCTATTCCGGGACTAGCGAGCAAGAGACCCAGTACTTC. Translating gives CASSYSGTSEQETQYF.

This chain links TRBV6-5 with TRBJ2-7, with a tentative D call TRBD1 (5 bases). CDR3 size: 12 residues. Germline CDR1 reads MNHEY; CDR2 reads SVGAGI. With 6 bases removed from V and 3 bases from J, the gap between germline ends came to 9 bases. CDR3 amino acids: CASRLDSYEQYF. In DNA, the CDR3 is TGTGCCAGCAGACTTGACAGCTACGAGCAGTACTTC.

This rearrangement joins TRBV30 to TRBJ1-1, with 7 bases that match TRBD1. V was pared by 3 bases and J by 9 bases, with 4 bases of the junction left unmatched. The CDR3 totals 11 residues. Germline-derived CDR1 and CDR2 are GTSNPN and SVGIG (reference sequence). CDR3 nucleotide sequence: TGTGCCTGGAGCCAGGGGGGGAAAGCTTTCTTT. It yields the protein CAWSQGGKAFF.